This T cell receptor beta chain was recovered during a study of cytomegalovirus exposure and HLA in healthy donors. Primers for the PCR totalled 60 Vbeta and 13 Jbeta. Clones were sequenced by immunoSEQ multiplex PCR, and TCRdb holds only the in-frame ones, with some missing. The sample lists about 77,000 clones; around 78% were seen once. Trimming pared 5 bases from V and 7 bases from J, leaving 9 bases between. Germline-derived CDR1 and CDR2 are SGHTA and FQGNSA. This CDR3 is 11 amino acids long. The clonotype comes from a man aged 35 to 55 in good health and CMV-seronegative. The V call is TRBV7-2, the J call TRBJ2-7; D is perhaps TRBD2 (6 bases). Sequencing input: PBMCs. The CDR3 bases are TGTGCCAGCAGCCCTCGGGAGGAGCAGTACTTC. It specifies CASSPREEQYF.